This T cell receptor (beta chain) was profiled in a study of shared clonotypes between healthy human individuals. At the level of the study: Every donor yielded three CD4 naive, three CD4 memory, two CD8 naive and one CD8 memory plate.

Measured with immunoSEQ multiplex PCR; TCRdb has only the in-frame clones, and not every one. Of approximately 600,000 clones listed, approximately 95% are singletons. Naivety among CD8 cells was defined by CD45RO negativity and positive CCR7 selection, thereby excluding terminally differentiated effector memory CD45RA+ cells. V gave up 6 bases and J gave up 6 bases, with 12 bases separating them. The CDR3 consists of 12 residues. Germline CDR1 is MNHEY and CDR2 is SVGAGI. A word on this clone: The antigen is unknown.

General study points: An anticipated effect of sequencing depth on clonotype sharing among donors was recognized.

Sequencing used naive CD8+ T cells sorted from blood. The source is a woman aged 25 to 39 in good health. The rearrangement uses TRBV6-5 and TRBJ2-7; TRBD2 might be the D (6 bases). The CDR3 protein is CASSSGTFEQYF. In DNA form, the CDR3 reads TGTGCCAGCAGCTCCGGGACTTTCGAGCAGTACTTC.